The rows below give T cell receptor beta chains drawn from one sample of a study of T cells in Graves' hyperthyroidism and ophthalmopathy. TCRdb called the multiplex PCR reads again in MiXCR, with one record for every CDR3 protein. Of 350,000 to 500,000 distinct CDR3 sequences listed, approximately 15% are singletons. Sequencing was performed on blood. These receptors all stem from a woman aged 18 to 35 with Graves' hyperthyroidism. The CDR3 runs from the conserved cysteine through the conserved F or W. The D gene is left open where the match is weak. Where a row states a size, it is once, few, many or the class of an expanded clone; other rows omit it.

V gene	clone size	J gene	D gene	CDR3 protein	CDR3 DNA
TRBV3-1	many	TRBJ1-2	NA	CASSQDTRSYGYTF	TGTGCCAGCAGCCAAGACACCAGGAGCTATGGCTACACCTTC
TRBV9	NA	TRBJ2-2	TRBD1	CASSVRGDRAGELFF	TGTGCCAGCAGCGTAAGGGGGGACAGGGCCGGGGAGCTGTTTTTT
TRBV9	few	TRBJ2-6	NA	CASSAYSSGANVLTF	TGTGCCAGCAGCGCCTACAGCTCTGGGGCCAACGTCCTGACTTTC
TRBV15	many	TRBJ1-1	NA	CATSRAIENTEAFF	TGTGCCACCAGCAGAGCTATAGAGAACACTGAAGCTTTCTTT
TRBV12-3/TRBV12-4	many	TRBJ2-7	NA	CASSPAGPLKGYEQYF	TGTGCCAGCAGTCCTGCCGGCCCCTTAAAAGGGTACGAGCAGTACTTC
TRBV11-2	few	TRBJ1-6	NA	CASSLEWDLGSPLHF	TGTGCCAGCAGCTTAGAATGGGACCTGGGTTCACCCCTCCACTTT
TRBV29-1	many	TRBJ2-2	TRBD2	CSVEVAGVELFF	TGCAGCGTTGAAGTAGCGGGGGTGGAGCTGTTTTTT
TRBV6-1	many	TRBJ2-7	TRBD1	CASSYSRDRSSYEQYF	TGTGCCAGCAGCTACAGCCGGGACAGGAGCTCCTACGAGCAGTACTTC
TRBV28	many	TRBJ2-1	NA	CASSSRPYNEQFF	TGTGCCAGCAGTTCCAGACCCTACAATGAGCAGTTCTTC
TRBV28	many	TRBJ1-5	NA	CASSERGGLQPQHF	TGTGCCAGCAGTGAGCGGGGGGGTCTTCAGCCCCAGCATTTT
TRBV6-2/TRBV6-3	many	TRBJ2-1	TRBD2	CASSPSGGSGNEQFF	TGTGCCAGCAGTCCGAGCGGGGGGTCGGGCAATGAGCAGTTCTTC
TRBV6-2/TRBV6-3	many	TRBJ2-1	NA	CASSYSGGDYNEQFF	TGTGCCAGCAGTTACTCTGGCGGGGACTACAATGAGCAGTTCTTC
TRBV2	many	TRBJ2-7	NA	CASGAQGPYEQYF	TGTGCCAGCGGGGCGCAGGGGCCCTACGAGCAGTACTTC
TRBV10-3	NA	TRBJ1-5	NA	CAISGERAQPQHF	TGTGCCATCAGCGGAGAGAGGGCTCAGCCCCAGCATTTT
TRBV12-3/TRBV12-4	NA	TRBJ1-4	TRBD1	CASRLTGAAGEKLFF	TGTGCCAGCAGGCTCACAGGGGCGGCAGGGGAAAAACTGTTTTTT
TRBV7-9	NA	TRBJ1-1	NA	CASSSQPGTEAFF	TGTGCCAGCAGCTCGCAACCGGGCACTGAAGCTTTCTTT
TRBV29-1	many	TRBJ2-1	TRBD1	CSVEAVAGGYGEQFF	TGCAGCGTTGAAGCGGTGGCAGGGGGTTATGGTGAGCAGTTCTTC
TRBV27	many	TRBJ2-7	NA	CASSLRQNYEQYF	TGTGCCAGCAGTTTAAGGCAGAACTACGAGCAGTACTTC
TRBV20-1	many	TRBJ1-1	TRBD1	CSAQQGARSEAFF	TGCAGTGCACAGCAGGGGGCGAGGTCTGAAGCTTTCTTT
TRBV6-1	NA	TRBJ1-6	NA	CASSMTGRPYNSPLHF	TGTGCCAGCAGTATGACAGGACGACCCTATAATTCACCCCTCCACTTT
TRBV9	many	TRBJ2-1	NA	CASSVGISGNEQFF	TGTGCCAGCAGCGTAGGCATTAGCGGCAATGAGCAGTTCTTC
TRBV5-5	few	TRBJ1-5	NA	CASSEGTSNQPQHF	TGTGCCAGCAGTGAGGGTACTAGCAATCAGCCCCAGCATTTT
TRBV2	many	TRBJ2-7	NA	CAISAGPYYEQYF	TGTGCCATTTCAGCGGGCCCCTACTACGAGCAGTACTTC
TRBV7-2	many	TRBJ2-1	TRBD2	CASSFTSGRFYNEQFF	TGTGCCAGCAGCTTCACTAGCGGGAGGTTCTACAATGAGCAGTTCTTC
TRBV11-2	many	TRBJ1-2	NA	CASSRRGFYGYTF	TGTGCCAGCAGCCGGAGGGGTTTCTATGGCTACACCTTC
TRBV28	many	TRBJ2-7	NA	CASSFRGFSYEQYF	TGTGCCAGCAGTTTTCGCGGCTTCTCCTACGAGCAGTACTTC
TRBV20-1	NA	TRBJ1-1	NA	CSATERQVNTEAFF	TGCAGTGCTACCGAGAGACAGGTGAACACTGAAGCTTTCTTT
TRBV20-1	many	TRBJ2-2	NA	CSARVVGLVANTGELFF	TGCAGTGCTAGAGTCGTTGGATTGGTCGCGAACACCGGGGAGCTGTTTTTT
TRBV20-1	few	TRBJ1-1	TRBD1	CSASSPGGNTEAFF	TGCAGTGCTAGTTCTCCAGGGGGGAACACTGAAGCTTTCTTT
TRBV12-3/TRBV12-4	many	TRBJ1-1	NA	CASSTGWGPTEAFF	TGTGCCAGCAGTACAGGGTGGGGACCCACTGAAGCTTTCTTT
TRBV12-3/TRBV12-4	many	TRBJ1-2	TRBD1	CASSHSTGGYGYTF	TGTGCCAGCAGTCACTCGACAGGGGGCTATGGCTACACCTTC
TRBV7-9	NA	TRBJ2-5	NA	CASSRSEERAQYF	TGTGCCAGTAGTCGGTCAGAGGAACGGGCCCAGTACTTC
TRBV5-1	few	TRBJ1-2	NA	CASSLDGAPNYGYTF	TGCGCCAGCAGCTTGGACGGGGCTCCTAACTATGGCTACACCTTC
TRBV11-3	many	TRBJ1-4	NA	CASSSDSPNEKLFF	TGTGCCAGCAGCTCGGACAGCCCTAATGAAAAACTGTTTTTT
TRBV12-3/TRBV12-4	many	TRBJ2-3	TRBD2	CASSFGTSGVYTQYF	TGTGCCAGCAGTTTTGGTACTAGCGGGGTATATACGCAGTATTTT